Below are 19 T cell receptor beta chains sequenced from a single sample in a study of a mutant IDH1 vaccine in newly diagnosed glioma. The time point denotes: week 5, during vaccination. Doses consisted of 300 ug of mutant IDH1 20-mer peptide each, paired with topical imiquimod. Assay: immunoSEQ multiplex PCR; the TCRdb copy retains only in-frame clones and omits some. There are 32,000 or so clones in the sample; approximately 86% occur only once, and less than 3.5% lies in the top ten. No antigen has been assigned to these receptors. The sample consisted of peripheral blood mononuclear cells (PBMCs), taken from a glioma patient whose treatment included an IDH1 peptide vaccine. These receptors all stem from a woman in her thirties or forties with glioma. Some clones in this sample may be carry-over from other donors' samples.

The chain recombines TRBV5-1 with TRBJ2-7; 10 bases agree with TRBD2. Germline CDR1 SGHRS, CDR2 YFSETQ. J gave up 3 bases and V 3 bases, and 0 bases lay outside the gene matches. The CDR3 consists of 13 residues. The CDR3 DNA reads as TGCGCCAGCAGCTCTAGCGGGGGCTACGAGCAGTACTTC. Its protein product is CASSSSGGYEQYF.

The CDR3 DNA reads TGTGCCAGCAGCGCCGGGGGACCGAATGAAAAACTGTTTTTT. Its translation is CASSAGGPNEKLFF. The J gene is TRBJ1-4, the V gene TRBV5-4, with D possibly matching TRBD1 (5 bases). The V gene's germline CDR1 is SGHNT and CDR2 YYREEE (reference sequence). This CDR3 is 14 amino acids long. Trimming removed 4 bases from V and 5 bases from J, with 12 bases in between.

The chain carries TRBV5-4 and TRBJ1-4, with D perhaps TRBD1 (6 bases). V lost 2 bases, J lost 0 bases, and 14 bases lay in between. Germline-derived CDR1 and CDR2 are SGHNT and YYREEE (reference sequence). CDR3 size: 17 residues. In DNA form, the CDR3 reads TGTGCCAGCAGCTTTACGTCCGGGGGCGCAACTAATGAAAAACTGTTTTTT. Translated, it gives CASSFTSGGATNEKLFF.

The V call is TRBV21-1, the J call TRBJ2-7. TRBV21-1 constitutes a pseudogene. CDR3 length equals 16 residues. CDR3 residues: CASSDAGRMDPYEQYF. As DNA, the CDR3 is TGTGCCAGCAGCGACGCCGGACGGATGGACCCCTACGAGCAGTACTTC.

This chain uses TRBV5-6 with TRBJ2-5; D is possibly TRBD2 (5 bases). The germline V and J ends were trimmed by 2 bases and 8 bases, with 16 bases remaining between them. Germline V gives CDR1 SGHDT, CDR2 YYEEEE. The CDR3 length is 14 residues. CDR3 region: CASSFLLWSGTQYF. The CDR3 DNA follows: TGTGCCAGCAGCTTTCTTCTGTGGTCGGGAACCCAGTACTTC. Together with reference TRBV5-6 and TRBJ2-5, the CDR3 gives the full variable domain: DAGVTQSPTHLIKTRGQQVTLRCSPKSGHDTVSWYQQALGQGPQFIFQYYEEEERQRGNFPDRFSGHQFPNYSSELNVNALLLGDSALYLCASSFLLWSGTQYFGPGTRLLVL.

The gene calls are TRBV11-2 and TRBJ2-3, with a possible D match to TRBD1 (6 bases). The CDR3 has 16 amino acids. The V end lost 4 bases, the J end lost 3 bases, and 17 bases lay between the germline ends. Looked up from germline, CDR1 is SGHAT and CDR2 is FQNNGV. The CDR3 bases are TGTGCCAGCAGCTCTCTAGGGAGAGGGGGAACAGATACGCAGTATTTT. Its translation is CASSSLGRGGTDTQYF.

The chain is built from TRBV7-3 and TRBJ2-3, with D maybe TRBD2 (5 bases). Trimming removed 2 bases at V and 3 bases at J, with 12 bases between. CDR1 is SGHTA and CDR2 is FQGTGA in the germline V gene. The length of the CDR3 is 15 residues. CDR3 amino acids: CASSLFPSSTDTQYF. The CDR3 DNA reads as TGTGCCAGCAGCTTATTTCCTAGCAGTACAGATACGCAGTATTTT. The full variable domain, completed using reference TRBV7-3 and TRBJ2-3, is GAGVSQTPSNKVTEKGKYVELRCDPISGHTALYWYRQSLGQGPEFLIYFQGTGAADDSGLPNDRFFAVRPEGSVSTLKIQRTERGDSAVYLCASSLFPSSTDTQYFGPGTRLTVL.

The V and J genes are TRBV7-9 and TRBJ2-7, with D possibly being TRBD1 (5 bases). Germline values: CDR1 SEHNR, CDR2 FQNEAQ (reference sequence). With 4 bases removed from V and 5 bases from J, the gap between germline ends came to 18 bases. This CDR3 has 15 amino acids. CDR3 amino acids: CASSYQGHREDEQYF. The DNA for the CDR3 is TGTGCCAGCAGCTACCAGGGCCACCGCGAAGACGAGCAGTACTTC. The full variable domain, its missing parts supplied by reference TRBV7-9 and TRBJ2-7, is DTGVSQNPRHKITKRGQNVTFRCDPISEHNRLYWYRQTLGQGPEFLTYFQNEAQLEKSRLLSDRFSAERPKGSFSTLEIQRTEQGDSAMYLCASSYQGHREDEQYFGPGTRLTVT.

CDR3 in amino acids: CASSEKNIQYF. CDR3 coding DNA: TGTGCCAGCAGTGAAAAAAACATTCAGTACTTC. The chain uses TRBV6-4 and TRBJ2-4; D is uncertain. Germline CDR1 and CDR2: MRHNA and SNTAGT. V was trimmed by 3 bases and J by 4 bases, leaving 1 base between them. The CDR3 sequence is 11 residues long.

The genes are TRBV5-1 and TRBJ2-5, with 11 bases identical to TRBD2. The J call may be wrong; the DNA end is better matched by TRBJ2-7. CDR1 and CDR2 from the germline V gene are SGHRS and YFSETQ. This CDR3 has 14 amino acids. The CDR3 region has the DNA TGCGCCAGCAGTGGGACTAGCGGAACCTACGAGCAGTACTTC. Translating it yields CASSGTSGTYEQYF.

The V call is TRBV9, the J call TRBJ1-4; TRBD1 might be the D (5 bases). Trimming took 3 bases from V and 4 from J, leaving 10 bases between them. The germline V gene has CDR1 SGDLS and CDR2 YYNGEE. The length of the CDR3 is 14 residues. The CDR3 DNA sequence: TGTGCCAGCAGCGAAACAGACAGTAATGAAAAACTGTTTTTT. It codes for CASSETDSNEKLFF.

The rearrangement links TRBV29-1 to TRBJ2-1; possibly TRBD2 for D (7 bases). The CDR3 contains 15 residues. Trimming took 2 bases from V and 2 from J, leaving 13 bases between them. Germline loops: CDR1 SQVTM, CDR2 ANQGSEA. The CDR3 is CSVENRGAPYNEQFF. As DNA, the CDR3 is TGCAGCGTTGAAAATCGGGGGGCCCCCTACAATGAGCAGTTCTTC.

V gene TRBV18 combines with J gene TRBJ2-1, with D unclear. The germline V gene encodes CDR1 KGHSH and CDR2 LQKENI. The CDR3 consists of 13 residues. V dropped 3 bases and J dropped 7 bases, with 10 bases sitting between them. Here the CDR3 DNA reads TGTGCCAGCTCACCCTTAGAAGGGAATGAGCAGTTCTTC. As protein: CASSPLEGNEQFF.

This clone was seen a single time. The rearrangement links TRBV9 to TRBJ2-1, with a possible D match to TRBD2 (5 bases). This CDR3 is 14 amino acids long. V gave up 4 bases and J gave up 5 bases, with 13 bases separating them. Germline V CDR1 and CDR2: SGDLS, YYNGEE. This chain's CDR3 is CASSYGLLNNEQFF. As DNA, the CDR3 is TGTGCCAGCAGCTACGGACTCCTGAACAATGAGCAGTTCTTC. The whole variable domain, remainder taken from reference TRBV9 and TRBJ2-1, is DSGVTQTPKHLITATGQRVTLRCSPRSGDLSVYWYQQSLDQGLQFLIQYYNGEERAKGNILERFSAQQFPDLHSELNLSSLELGDSALYFCASSYGLLNNEQFFGPGTRLTVL.

This sequence joins TRBV27 and TRBJ1-1; 7 nucleotides match TRBD1. The germline V gene encodes CDR1 MNHEY and CDR2 SMNVEV (reference sequence). J gave up 3 bases and V 6 bases, and 7 bases lay outside the gene matches. This CDR3 has 14 amino acids. The DNA of the CDR3 is TGTGCCAGCAGCCCAGGGGGGGTCTACACTGAAGCTTTCTTT. Its translation: CASSPGGVYTEAFF.

The chain links TRBV13 to TRBJ2-7; tentatively, D is TRBD1 or TRBD2 (5 bases each). The ends were cut back, 3 bases at V and 7 bases at J, with 22 bases in the middle. This CDR3 region has 16 residues. The V gene's germline CDR1 is PRHDT and CDR2 FYEKMQ (reference sequence). The CDR3 loop is CASSLTELGGRWEQYF. As DNA, the CDR3 is TGTGCCAGCAGCTTGACAGAGCTTGGGGGTCGGTGGGAGCAGTACTTC.

This clone was found once. The genes are TRBV10-3 and TRBJ1-5; 8 bases line up with TRBD1. There are 15 residues in the CDR3. Germline V gives CDR1 ENHRY, CDR2 SYGVKD. V lost 2 bases and J lost 5; bases outside the gene matches: 5. The chain's CDR3 is CAISEGQGSDQPQHF. CDR3 coding DNA: TGTGCCATCAGTGAGGGACAGGGATCGGATCAGCCCCAGCATTTT.

The chain joins TRBV5-5 to TRBJ1-5; 9 bases agree with TRBD1. The V gene's germline CDR1 is SGHKS and CDR2 YYEKEE (reference sequence). Unmatched junction bases numbered 6, after V lost 4 bases and J lost 4 bases. This CDR3 spans 15 amino acids. For the CDR3, the DNA is TGTGCCAGCAGCCTAGCAGGACAGGGGAATCAGCCCCAGCATTTT. Encoded protein: CASSLAGQGNQPQHF.

This clone has only one observation. The chain employs TRBV28 and TRBJ2-2, with D possibly TRBD2 on 6 matching bases. Germline V lookup: CDR1 MDHEN, CDR2 SYDVKM. The CDR3 has 14 amino acids. V lost 6 bases to trimming and J lost 8 bases, with 16 bases between them. The CDR3 is CASSLSGGFGELFF. CDR3 in DNA: TGTGCCAGCAGCCTTAGCGGCGGGTTTGGGGAGCTGTTTTTT.